This T cell receptor beta chain was observed in a study of CD4 T cells in relation to SARS-CoV-2 and coronaviruses. The repertoire was sequenced with immunoSEQ multiplex PCR; TCRdb's copy has only in-frame clones and lacks some. The sample lists 55,000 to 70,000 clones, 85% to 95% occurring once. CD4+ T cells from unexposed donors were obtained before the COVID-19 pandemic (2011-2018). After removal of 10 bases from V and 2 bases from J, the junction contained 10 bases not matched to a gene. This CDR3 contains 15 residues. In germline, CDR1 is MDHEN, CDR2 SYDVKM. The receptor was isolated from a human donor in good health. The J gene is TRBJ1-5, the V gene TRBV28, with 8 bases aligning to TRBD1. Sequencing used naive CD4+ T cells from PBMCs. The subset was: naive CD4+ T cells isolated by negative enrichment. The CDR3 sequence is CATTPRGQGNQPQHF. The DNA for the CDR3 is TGTGCCACCACCCCGAGGGGACAGGGCAATCAGCCCCAGCATTTT.